The clone carrying this T cell receptor beta chain was detected many times. The sample is drawn from a study of kidney transplant recipient with SARS-CoV-2 infection. One entry per CDR3 protein, called by TCRdb with MiXCR from the reads. Of 250,000 or so distinct CDR3 sequences in the sample, under 35% were seen once. The sequencing here drew on a blood sample, taken at baseline and on day 111 from a kidney transplant recipient. This clonotype was sampled from a male patient between 25 and 39 years old who had COVID-19 and was a kidney transplant recipient. The graft donor may have given rise to some T cells.

The CDR3 DNA sequence: TGTGCCAGCAGTGGGGACCCGTTGTACGAGCAGTACTTC. This codes for CASSGDPLYEQYF. This chain joins TRBV2 and TRBJ2-7; D is tentatively TRBD1 or TRBD2 (5 bases each). The CDR3 is made up of 13 amino acids. CDR1 is SNHLY and CDR2 is FYNNEI in the germline V gene. V shed 4 bases and J shed 4 bases, with 11 bases lying between them.